These 6 T cell receptor beta chains were sequenced from one sample in a study of control samples from healthy donors and cancer patients. The method was immunoSEQ multiplex PCR; TCRdb's version includes in-frame clones alone and lacks a portion of them. The sample consists of about 55,000 clones, around 90% of them appearing once. Material: blood. The receptors were sampled from a man aged 45-65 years in good health.

The chain joins TRBV11-2 to TRBJ2-5, with TRBD2 matching over 7 bases. This CDR3 spans 16 amino acids. V lost 1 base, J lost 2 bases, and 7 bases stayed unmatched. CDR1 and CDR2 from the germline V gene are SGHAT and FQNNGV. The CDR3 DNA reads as TGTGCCAGCAGCTTAGGACTAGCTGGGCCTCAAGAGACCCAGTACTTC. As protein: CASSLGLAGPQETQYF.

The CDR3 loop reads CASSWTPVETQYF. In nucleotides, the CDR3 is TGTGCCAGCAGTTGGACCCCAGTAGAGACCCAGTACTTC. The chain links TRBV2 to TRBJ2-5; D not certain. CDR3 size: 13 residues. Trimming removed 5 bases from V and 4 bases from J, with 11 bases in between. The germline V gene has CDR1 SNHLY and CDR2 FYNNEI.

The V call is TRBV6-2 or TRBV6-3, the J call TRBJ2-7; 10 bases match TRBD2. CDR3 size: 17 residues. The V and J ends lost 0 bases and 0 bases, in that order; junction bases with no gene match: 5. Germline V gene lookup returns CDR1 MNHEY and CDR2 SVGEGT. The CDR3 protein is CASSYSASGSRSYEQYF. The CDR3 DNA sequence: TGTGCCAGCAGTTACTCGGCTAGCGGGAGCCGCTCCTACGAGCAGTACTTC.

V and J are TRBV28 and TRBJ2-3, with TRBD1 as a possible D gene (6 bases). The CDR3 length is 14 residues. V was pared by 3 bases and J by 0 bases, with 7 bases between. CDR1 is MDHEN and CDR2 is SYDVKM in the germline V gene. CDR3 sequence reads: CASSLGASTDTQYF. The CDR3 region has the DNA TGTGCCAGCAGTTTGGGGGCCAGCACAGATACGCAGTATTTT. The entire variable domain, with the rest obtained from reference TRBV28 and TRBJ2-3, is as follows: DVKVTQSSRYLVKRTGEKVFLECVQDMDHENMFWYRQDPGLGLRLIYFSYDVKMKEKGDIPEGYSVSREKKERFSLILESASTNQTSMYLCASSLGASTDTQYFGPGTRLTVL.

The chain recombines TRBV6-2 or TRBV6-3 with TRBJ2-2; D call uncertain. Germline assignment: CDR1 MNHEY and CDR2 SVGEGT. The V gene lost 2 bases and the J gene lost 7 bases, with 5 bases spanning the gap. This CDR3 contains 12 residues. In DNA form, the CDR3 reads TGTGCCAGCAGTTACAGGGACGGGGAGCTGTTTTTT. Its protein is CASSYRDGELFF.

The chain recombines TRBV6-2 or TRBV6-3 with TRBJ2-4; 9 bases agree with TRBD2. CDR1 and CDR2 (germline): MNHEY, SVGEGT. This CDR3 contains 16 residues. The ends lost 5 bases at V and 6 bases at J; junction bases unmatched: 11. This CDR3 reads CASSTRLAAFGNIQYF. CDR3 DNA sequence: TGTGCCAGCAGTACTCGACTAGCGGCCTTCGGAAACATTCAGTACTTC.